This TCR beta chain appears in the sequencing data of a study of cytomegalovirus exposure and HLA in healthy donors (dated by TCRdb to the late 2010s). Background on the whole study: In an earlier analysis of 587 of the donors, around 290 Gb of sequence data and approximately 100 million unique TCR beta sequences from some 170 million T cells were reported. An early release that covered roughly 600 HLA-typed donors contained approximately 300 gigabases of sequencing data and tens of millions of unique TCR sequences. Of the 300 to 450 genotyped donors, 80% to 90% were placed in the genetic ancestry cluster associated with self-reported Caucasian donors. The study aimed to test whether cataloging public T cell receptors could reveal signatures of past pathogen exposure. The T cell repertoires of 550 to 850 subjects were profiled by immunosequencing and related to cytomegalovirus serostatus. Besides the first cohort of roughly 660 subjects, a separate validation cohort made up of roughly 130 different subjects was used. To predict cytomegalovirus infection status, the study combined high-throughput TCR immunosequencing, statistical association of individual TCRs with disease status, and machine learning. A later analysis re-analyzed previously published TCR beta repertoires from roughly 630 donors and added high-resolution HLA genotyping to study TCR occurrence patterns. The later analysis used no new phenotypic data to find candidate immune exposures, relying instead on TCR beta sequences and their occurrence across donors. An earlier analysis of around 540 of the donors applied high-throughput TCR beta sequencing to assess whether each TCR beta V gene segment acted as functional or pseudogenic. Alongside the repertoire data, information on donor age, sex, ethnicity and CMV serostatus was compiled. A later genetic analysis took genome-wide SNP genotypes for about three fifths of the roughly 700 donors and used that subset as a discovery cohort. All discovery cohort repertoires had been generated using a single sequencing platform. HLA typing included class I and class II loci at four-digit resolution. The number of donors typed differed by locus, with about 629-640 for A, B, C, DRB1 and DQB1, more than 500 for DQA1, 600 to 610 for DPA1, and approximately 470 for DPB1. Because of strong linkage in the cohort, four or five DR-DQ haplotypes were treated as single units for association and clustering. On average, roughly 250,000 unique TCR beta nucleotide sequences were sequenced per donor among 300 to 500 genotyped donors of the cohort, with 15% to 20% of those sequences being non-productive.

As concerns this clone: The antigen it binds to is not known. Within one base of it there is no much larger clone, and no base qualities were kept.

Overall study outcomes, separate from this receptor: Linkage disequilibrium might explain the correlated functional status among segregating V segments, but an unknown experimental factor could not be excluded. Only TCR beta chains were sequenced in this cohort, and the absence of alpha or paired-chain data limited detectable features. The presence/absence analyses assumed that sequencing depth was roughly uniform across donors, and that assumption may not be true. The study gave a list of 150 to 200 TCR beta chains associated with cytomegalovirus. A later analysis found that TCR association rates varied across HLA loci, with DRB1 alleles showing the most associated TCRs and HLA-C alleles the fewest. In a later genetic analysis, fewer N-insertions in productive TCRs were reported among donors in an Asian-associated ancestry cluster than the approximately 710-donor mean. The classifier was reported to diagnose cytomegalovirus status with high specificity and sensitivity in both the original cohort and the validation cohort. Immune exposure information for the cohort was limited to CMV serostatus. Specific HLA alleles were associated with 15,000 to 20,000 TCR beta sequences at a false discovery rate of 0.05 in a later analysis. In an earlier analysis of 587 of the donors, most TCR beta V segments appeared in productive rearrangements about 90% or about 30% of the time, broadly matching IMGT annotations. In a later analysis, HLA-associated TCR beta chains were found to be more clonally expanded and to have lower generation probabilities than equally common non-associated chains. Because some donors lacked HLA typing at each locus, the association tests relied only on the typed subset. A later genetic analysis associated a missense DCLRE1C variant with V-gene and J-gene trimming of TCR beta chains, and an independent cohort replicated the association. In vitro tests confirmed that three of the cytomegalovirus-associated TCR beta chains recognize cytomegalovirus antigens. The earlier analysis of some 540 of the donors excluded roughly 17 rarely observed V segments, including chromosome 9 orphons, because counts were too low. A later analysis reported that several top co-occurrence clusters appeared linked to parvovirus B19, influenza, CMV and Epstein-Barr virus. Because the 87-base-pair reads could not distinguish some IMGT-functional V segments, including TRBV6-2 and TRBV6-3, those segments were excluded. According to the authors, the approach could potentially be generalized to other disease states and immunological phenotypes. A later analysis found that most CMV-associated TCR beta chains appeared HLA-restricted, with HLA associations seemingly driven largely by CMV exposure. A further reported finding was that TCR beta sequences accurately predicted the HLA-A and HLA-B alleles for most subjects in the first cohort. A cluster of highly shared sequence variants was judged likely to represent a technical artifact of the sequencing pipeline. Most TCR sequences were seen in very few donors, while some public TCRs were found in many individuals. Assigning TCR associations to individual alleles was difficult when HLA alleles, especially DR and DQ, strongly co-occurred.

The cohort comprised around 690 healthy bone marrow donors. All cohort members were sampled while nominally healthy, although unrecorded immune exposures were likely present. The donor tested CMV seropositive, placing the donor among the 250 to 350 seropositive members of the cohort. A peripheral blood sample was collected from each donor, and TCR beta sequencing was performed on peripheral blood mononuclear cells. Genomic DNA was extracted from the blood cell samples with the Qiagen DNeasy Blood Extraction Kit. Library creation used the immunoSEQ multiplex PCR assay. A mixture of 60 forward primers for TCR Vbeta segments and 13 reverse primers for TCR Jbeta segments was used in the multiplex PCR. The CDR3 region of rearranged TCR beta genes was amplified from genomic DNA by a multiplex PCR assay. On the Illumina HiSeq System, the amplified TCR beta libraries were sequenced as 87-base-pair reads. Turning to the authors' computational methods: In a later analysis, some 80 million unique TCR beta chains were counted across the 500 to 700 repertoires, and roughly 9.9 million of these chains were shared by at least two donors. A nearest-neighbor algorithm error-corrected the raw reads and collapsed the reads into unique sequences, merging closely related sequences to remove PCR and sequencing errors. CDR3 sequences were aligned to IMGT reference sequences to assign V, D and J gene segments. For a sequence to be retained, a match of at least six nucleotides to both a V gene segment and a J gene segment was required. A rearrangement was called productive if the CDR3 had no stop codons and remained in frame with V and J, and every other rearrangement was called non-productive. CDR3 was defined by IMGT convention, running from the second conserved V-encoded cysteine to the conserved J-encoded phenylalanine. In an earlier analysis of around 540 of the donors, sequences lacking an unambiguous match to a single V gene segment were excluded. An earlier analysis of just under 600 of the donors called V segments functional above 56.7% productive rearrangements and segregating when the between-donor standard deviation exceeded 5%. A statistical classification framework was developed to diagnose cytomegalovirus status using the catalog of TCR beta chain sequences. In a later analysis, TCR nucleotide sequences were compared against IMGT/GENE-DB human TR gene sequences so that V and J genes could be assigned. In a later analysis, CDR3 sequences and most-parsimonious VDJ recombination scenarios were assigned using the TCRdist pipeline. In a later analysis, every TCR beta chain was defined by the combination of its CDR3 amino acid sequence and its V-gene family, and reads without a unique V-gene family were dropped. To address suspected cross-contamination and a sequencing artifact, a later analysis removed 592 highly shared, low-generation-probability nucleotide sequences. For each public chain, a later analysis derived a clonal expansion index from normalized ranks of inferred template counts within each repertoire. Generation probabilities in a later analysis came from a VDJ recombination model fitted to out-of-frame rearrangements, and those results were checked against IGoR. Hypergeometric tests were used in a later analysis to score TCR-TCR, TCR-HLA and TCR-CMV co-occurrence, with a repertoire-size bias correction applied to the TCR pairs. A later analysis estimated false discovery rates by permuting HLA or CMV assignments 20 times. In a later analysis, co-occurring TCRs were grouped using DBSCAN, and TCRdist sequence similarity was added for clustering within HLA-allele-positive subsets. Repertoires with fewer than 30,000 or more than 120,000 public chains, plus five repertoires with anomalous nucleotide sharing, were excluded from co-occurrence clustering. TCRdb took over this immuneACCESS table, retaining in-frame rearrangements with V and J assigned. Such tables are incomplete; in checked studies, under half of the missing clones stem from an unresolved V gene, and the remainder is unexplained. V, J and clone size derive from that table, while D and trimming were established from the DNA sequence. Present in this sample are about 190,000 clones, roughly 80% of which were seen just once. Around 2.2% of the sample is in the top ten clones.

Inclusive of the bounding cysteine and phenylalanine, the CDR3 is 15 residues long. The entry retains the CDR3 DNA only, 45 bases that are in frame from base 1. At the junction V is shortened by 2 bases and J by 6 bases; bases outside the gene matches: 5. Sequences SGDLS (CDR1) and YYNGEE (CDR2) are obtained from the germline V gene. This TCR came from a woman aged 25 to 45 in good health and CMV-seropositive. This sequence uses TRBV9 and TRBJ1-1, and 12 junctional nucleotides match TRBD1. The sequencing input was PBMCs. CDR3 region: CASSVEGTGGSEAFF. The sequenced DNA is TGTGCCAGCAGCGTGGAAGGGACAGGGGGCTCTGAAGCTTTCTTT. When the CDR3 is completed using the reference TRBV9 and TRBJ1-1 genes on either side, the full variable domain is DSGVTQTPKHLITATGQRVTLRCSPRSGDLSVYWYQQSLDQGLQFLIQYYNGEERAKGNILERFSAQQFPDLHSELNLSSLELGDSALYFCASSVEGTGGSEAFFGQGTRLTVV.